This paragraph covers one T cell receptor (beta chain) sequence. Its antigen is not identified. This sample was taken from a study of Ad26.COV2.S vaccination and SARS-CoV-2 variants. Background on the study: Ad26.COV2.S, an intramuscular injection, was given once or twice 56 days apart.

The table came from immunoSEQ multiplex PCR; TCRdb's copy has only in-frame clones and leaves some out. Of about 470,000 clones listed, about 90% were seen once; the top ten hold roughly 4.3%. Whole-study findings and limits: There was a possibility that the TCR breadth and depth analyses underestimated total T cell responses. Comparability of non-spike TCR breadth was observed across vaccine and placebo recipients.

The germline CDR1 and CDR2 sequences are SGDLS and YYNGEE. The germline V and J ends were trimmed by 2 bases and 10 bases, with 16 bases remaining between them. The CDR3 loop spans 15 amino acids. The treatment denotes: 15 to 20 received Ad26.COV2.S at low or high dose, single or two shots; 5 received placebo; per-sample allocation not given. Samples were taken on day 63 after the first vaccine or placebo injection. As its vector, the vaccine had Ad26, which expressed Wuhan-strain SARS-CoV-2 spike. The chain uses TRBV9 and TRBJ1-6, with D unresolved. The receptor was isolated from a person aged 18-65 years who received the Ad26.COV2.S COVID-19 vaccine or a placebo. The sequencing here drew on peripheral blood, taken in a trial of Ad26.COV2.S vaccine versus placebo. For the CDR3, the DNA is TGTGCCAGCAGCGTTTCGCCGGGAAAAGAGTCACCCCTCCACTTT. Residues: CASSVSPGKESPLHF.